This TCR beta chain was sequenced in a study of cytomegalovirus exposure and HLA in healthy donors. The PCR made use of 60 Vbeta and 13 Jbeta primers. The protocol was immunoSEQ multiplex PCR, while the TCRdb copy is restricted to in-frame clones and leaves out a portion. The sample includes tens of thousands of clones, approximately 78% of them seen just once. V was shortened by 3 bases and J by 2 bases, with 13 bases between the two germline ends. The germline V gene has CDR1 ENHRY and CDR2 SYGVKD. The CDR3 is 15 residues long. Sequencing was carried out using PBMCs. V gene TRBV10-3 combines with J gene TRBJ1-1, with a tentative D call TRBD1 (5 bases). This receptor was obtained from a man aged 35-49 years in good health and CMV-seronegative. CDR3: CAISEKGRGNTEAFF. CDR3 in DNA: TGTGCCATCAGTGAAAAGGGGAGGGGTAACACTGAAGCTTTCTTT.